This T cell receptor (beta chain) was captured in a study of cytomegalovirus exposure and HLA in healthy donors. General observations from the study: According to an earlier analysis, most TCR beta V segments yielded productive rearrangements about 90% or about 30% of the time. CMV serostatus was the sole immune exposure information available. Reports indicate that TCR beta sequences accurately predicted the HLA-A and HLA-B alleles of most subjects.

The study ran its PCR with 60 Vbeta and 13 Jbeta primers. In the source study's methods: An analysis performed later counted about 80 million unique TCR beta chains (roughly 11 million of them shared). Sequencing was performed with immunoSEQ multiplex PCR; in TCRdb, only in-frame clones are kept and a portion is missing. That table is the source of V, J and clone size, and D and trimming were worked out from the DNA. The sample holds 65,000 to 95,000 clones. The CDR3 runs 16 residues. Germline loops: CDR1 SGHTA, CDR2 FQGNSA. J lost 0 bases, V lost 3 bases, and 8 bases had no gene match. A remark on this clone: No antigen is known for it.

This TCR was recovered from a female donor in good health and CMV-seropositive. The chain is built from TRBV7-2 and TRBJ2-7; 7 positions match TRBD2. The material sequenced was PBMCs. The CDR3 protein is CASSFFRLADSYEQYF. CDR3 in DNA: TGTGCCAGCAGCTTCTTCAGGCTAGCGGACTCCTACGAGCAGTACTTC.